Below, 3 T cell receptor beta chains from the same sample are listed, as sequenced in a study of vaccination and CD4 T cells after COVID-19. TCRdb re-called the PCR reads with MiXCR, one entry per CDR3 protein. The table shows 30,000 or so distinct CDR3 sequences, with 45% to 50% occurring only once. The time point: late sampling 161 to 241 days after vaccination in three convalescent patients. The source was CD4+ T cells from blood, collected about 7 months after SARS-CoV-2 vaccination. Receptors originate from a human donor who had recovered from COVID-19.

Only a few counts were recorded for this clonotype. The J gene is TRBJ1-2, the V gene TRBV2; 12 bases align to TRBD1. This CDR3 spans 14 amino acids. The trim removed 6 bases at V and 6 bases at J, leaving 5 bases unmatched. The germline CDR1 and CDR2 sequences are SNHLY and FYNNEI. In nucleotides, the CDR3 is TGTGCCAGCAGGGCCGGGGACAGGGGGCATGGCTACACCTTC. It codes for CASRAGDRGHGYTF.

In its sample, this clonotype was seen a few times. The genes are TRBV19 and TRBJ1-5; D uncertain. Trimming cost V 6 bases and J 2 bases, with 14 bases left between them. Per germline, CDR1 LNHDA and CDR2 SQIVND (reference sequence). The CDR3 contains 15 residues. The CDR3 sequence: CASSIPGQGNQPQHF. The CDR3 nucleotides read TGTGCCAGTAGCATTCCCGGTCAGGGCAATCAGCCCCAGCATTTT.

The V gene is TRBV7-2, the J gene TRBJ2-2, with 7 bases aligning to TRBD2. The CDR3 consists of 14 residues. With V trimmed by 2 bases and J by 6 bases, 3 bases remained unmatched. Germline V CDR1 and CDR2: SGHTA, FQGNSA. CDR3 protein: CASSLRGRAGELFF. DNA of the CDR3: TGTGCCAGCAGCTTACGAGGGAGGGCCGGGGAGCTGTTTTTT.